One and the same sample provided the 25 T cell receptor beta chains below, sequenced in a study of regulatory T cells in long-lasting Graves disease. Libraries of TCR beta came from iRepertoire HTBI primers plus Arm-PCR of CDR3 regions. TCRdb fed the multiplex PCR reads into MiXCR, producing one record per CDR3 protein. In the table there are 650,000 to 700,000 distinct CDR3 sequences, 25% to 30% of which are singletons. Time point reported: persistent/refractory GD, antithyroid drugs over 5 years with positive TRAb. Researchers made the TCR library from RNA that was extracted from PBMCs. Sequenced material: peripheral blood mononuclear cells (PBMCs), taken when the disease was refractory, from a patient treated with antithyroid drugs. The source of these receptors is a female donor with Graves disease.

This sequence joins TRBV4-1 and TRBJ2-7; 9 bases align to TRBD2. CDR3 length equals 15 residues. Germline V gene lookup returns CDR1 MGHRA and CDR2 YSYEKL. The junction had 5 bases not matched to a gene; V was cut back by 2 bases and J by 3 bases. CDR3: CASSQKSSGSYEQYF. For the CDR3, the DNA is TGCGCCAGCAGCCAAAAAAGTAGCGGGAGCTACGAGCAGTACTTC.

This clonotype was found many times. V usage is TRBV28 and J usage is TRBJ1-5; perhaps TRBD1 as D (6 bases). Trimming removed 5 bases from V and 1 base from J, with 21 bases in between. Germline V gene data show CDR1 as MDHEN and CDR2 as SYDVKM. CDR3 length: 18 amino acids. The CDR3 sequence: CASSTHPWGAPSNQPQHF. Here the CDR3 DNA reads TGTGCCAGCAGTACCCATCCGTGGGGGGCGCCGAGCAATCAGCCCCAGCATTTT.

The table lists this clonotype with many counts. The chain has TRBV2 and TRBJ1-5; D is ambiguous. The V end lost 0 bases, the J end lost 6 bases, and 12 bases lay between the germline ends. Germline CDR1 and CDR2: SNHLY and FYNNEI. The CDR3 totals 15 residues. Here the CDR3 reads CASSEALPATQPQHF. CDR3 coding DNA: TGTGCCAGCAGTGAAGCGCTTCCGGCGACTCAGCCCCAGCATTTT.

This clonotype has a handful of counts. The CDR3 here is CASSYSGPEAFF. Here the CDR3 DNA reads TGTGCCAGCAGTTACTCGGGTCCTGAAGCTTTCTTT. This sequence joins TRBV28 and TRBJ1-1, with D uncertain. Between the trimmed V and J ends, which lost 4 bases and 6 bases, there was a span of 9 bases. CDR3 size: 12 residues. The germline V gene has CDR1 MDHEN and CDR2 SYDVKM.

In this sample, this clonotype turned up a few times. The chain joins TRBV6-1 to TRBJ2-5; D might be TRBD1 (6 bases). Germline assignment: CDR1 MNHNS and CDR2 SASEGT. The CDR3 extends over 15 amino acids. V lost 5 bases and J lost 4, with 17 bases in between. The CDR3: CASSQGHTGGETQYF. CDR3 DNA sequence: TGTGCCAGCAGTCAGGGACACACGGGTGGAGAGACCCAGTACTTC.

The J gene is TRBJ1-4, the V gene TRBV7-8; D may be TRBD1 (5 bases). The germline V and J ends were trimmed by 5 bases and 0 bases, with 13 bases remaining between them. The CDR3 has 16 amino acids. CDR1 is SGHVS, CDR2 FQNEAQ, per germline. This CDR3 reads CASSLRETATNEKLFF. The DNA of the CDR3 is TGTGCCAGCAGCCTACGGGAGACAGCAACTAATGAAAAACTGTTTTTT.

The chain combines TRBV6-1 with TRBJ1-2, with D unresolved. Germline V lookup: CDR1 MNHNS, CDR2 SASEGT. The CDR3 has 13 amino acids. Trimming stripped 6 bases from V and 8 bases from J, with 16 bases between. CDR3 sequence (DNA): TGTGCCAGCAGCTCCAAAGGATCGATCGGCTACACCTTC. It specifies CASSSKGSIGYTF.

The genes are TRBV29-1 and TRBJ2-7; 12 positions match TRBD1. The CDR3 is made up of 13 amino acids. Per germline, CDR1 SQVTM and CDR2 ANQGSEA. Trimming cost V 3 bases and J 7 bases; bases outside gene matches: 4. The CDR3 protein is CSVEGQGAGEQYF. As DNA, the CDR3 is TGCAGCGTTGAGGGACAGGGGGCTGGTGAGCAGTACTTC.

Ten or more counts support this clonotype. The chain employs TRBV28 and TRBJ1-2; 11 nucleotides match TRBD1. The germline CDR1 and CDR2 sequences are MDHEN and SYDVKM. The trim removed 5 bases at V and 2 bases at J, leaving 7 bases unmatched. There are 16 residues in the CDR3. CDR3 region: CASSTLRTGGNYGYTF. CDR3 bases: TGTGCCAGCAGTACACTGCGGACAGGGGGCAACTATGGCTACACCTTC.

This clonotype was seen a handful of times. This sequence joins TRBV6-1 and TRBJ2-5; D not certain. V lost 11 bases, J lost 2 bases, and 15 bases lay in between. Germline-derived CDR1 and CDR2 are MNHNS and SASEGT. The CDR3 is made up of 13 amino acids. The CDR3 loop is CACRANPQETQYF. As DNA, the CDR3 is TGTGCCTGCCGAGCGAACCCTCAAGAGACCCAGTACTTC.

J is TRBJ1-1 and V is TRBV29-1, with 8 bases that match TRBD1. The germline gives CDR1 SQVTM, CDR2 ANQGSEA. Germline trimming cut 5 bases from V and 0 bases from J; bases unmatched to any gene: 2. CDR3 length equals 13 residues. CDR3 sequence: CSVRTGMNTEAFF. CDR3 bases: TGCAGCGTTAGGACAGGGATGAACACTGAAGCTTTCTTT.

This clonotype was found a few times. CDR3 loop: CASSAFPSGLNTEAFF. DNA of the CDR3: TGTGCCAGCAGCGCATTTCCGTCAGGCTTGAACACTGAAGCTTTCTTT. The V and J genes are TRBV6-1 and TRBJ1-1; D remains unclear. CDR3 length equals 16 residues. The germline V gene has CDR1 MNHNS and CDR2 SASEGT. The V gene lost 6 bases and the J gene lost 0 bases, with 17 bases spanning the gap.

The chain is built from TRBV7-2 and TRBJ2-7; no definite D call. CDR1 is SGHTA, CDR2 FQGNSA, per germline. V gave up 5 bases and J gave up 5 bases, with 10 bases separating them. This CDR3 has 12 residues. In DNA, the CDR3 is TGTGCCAGCAGCCGGACGGAAGACGAGCAGTACTTC. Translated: CASSRTEDEQYF.

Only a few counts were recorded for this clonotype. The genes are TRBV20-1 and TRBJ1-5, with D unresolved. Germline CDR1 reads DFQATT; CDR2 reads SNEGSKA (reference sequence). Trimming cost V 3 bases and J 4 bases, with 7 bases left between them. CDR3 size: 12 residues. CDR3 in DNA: TGCAGTGCTAGTCGGAGAAATCAGCCCCAGCATTTT. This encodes CSASRRNQPQHF.

The CDR3 sequence is CASTPSGGANTEAFF. The CDR3 nucleotides are TGTGCCAGCACCCCCAGTGGAGGGGCGAACACTGAAGCTTTCTTT. The V call is TRBV7-2, the J call TRBJ1-1; D might be TRBD1 (5 bases). The CDR3 is 15 residues long. V lost 7 bases and J 1 base, leaving 16 bases between the germline ends. CDR1 is SGHTA and CDR2 is FQGNSA in the germline V gene.

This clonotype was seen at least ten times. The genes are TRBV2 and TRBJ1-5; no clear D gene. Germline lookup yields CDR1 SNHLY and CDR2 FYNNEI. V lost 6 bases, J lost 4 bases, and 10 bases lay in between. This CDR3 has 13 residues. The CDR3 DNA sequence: TGTGCCAGCAGGCGGGGTACAAATCAGCCCCAGCATTTT. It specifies CASRRGTNQPQHF. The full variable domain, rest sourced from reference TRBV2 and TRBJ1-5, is EPEVTQTPSHQVTQMGQEVILRCVPISNHLYFYWYRQILGQKVEFLVSFYNNEISEKSEIFDDQFSVERPDGSNFTLKIRSTKLEDSAMYFCASRRGTNQPQHFGDGTRLSIL.

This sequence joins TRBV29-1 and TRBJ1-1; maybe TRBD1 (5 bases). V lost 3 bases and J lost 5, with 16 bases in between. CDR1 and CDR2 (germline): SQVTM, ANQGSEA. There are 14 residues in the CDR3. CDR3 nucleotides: TGCAGCGTTGATGATATGGGGCTCGGGACTGAAGCTTTCTTT. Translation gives CSVDDMGLGTEAFF.

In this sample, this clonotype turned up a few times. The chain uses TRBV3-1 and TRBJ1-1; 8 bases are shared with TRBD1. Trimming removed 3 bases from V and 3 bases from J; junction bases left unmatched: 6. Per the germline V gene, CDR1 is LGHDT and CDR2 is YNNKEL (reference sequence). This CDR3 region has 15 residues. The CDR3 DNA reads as TGTGCCAGCAGCCATTCGACAGGGGTAGACACTGAAGCTTTCTTT. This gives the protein CASSHSTGVDTEAFF.

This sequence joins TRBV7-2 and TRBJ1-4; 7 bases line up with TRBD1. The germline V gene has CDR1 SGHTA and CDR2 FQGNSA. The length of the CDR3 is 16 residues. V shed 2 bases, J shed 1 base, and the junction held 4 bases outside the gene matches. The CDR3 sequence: CASSLWHRGTNEKLFF. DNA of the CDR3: TGTGCCAGCAGCTTATGGCACAGGGGAACTAATGAAAAACTGTTTTTT.

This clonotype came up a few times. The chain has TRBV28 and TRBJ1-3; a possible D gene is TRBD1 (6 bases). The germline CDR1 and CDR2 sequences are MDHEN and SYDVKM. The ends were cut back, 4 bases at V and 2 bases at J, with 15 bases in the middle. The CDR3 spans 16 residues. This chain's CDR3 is CASSSPRGEAGNTIYF. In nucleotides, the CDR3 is TGTGCCAGCAGTTCCCCCAGGGGAGAGGCTGGAAACACCATATATTTT.

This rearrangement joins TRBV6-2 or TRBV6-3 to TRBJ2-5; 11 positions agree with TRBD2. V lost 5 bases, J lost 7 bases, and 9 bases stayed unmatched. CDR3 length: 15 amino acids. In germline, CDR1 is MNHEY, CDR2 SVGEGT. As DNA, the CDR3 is TGTGCCAGCAGTGCGACTAGCGGGAACGTTGGGACCCAGTACTTC. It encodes CASSATSGNVGTQYF.

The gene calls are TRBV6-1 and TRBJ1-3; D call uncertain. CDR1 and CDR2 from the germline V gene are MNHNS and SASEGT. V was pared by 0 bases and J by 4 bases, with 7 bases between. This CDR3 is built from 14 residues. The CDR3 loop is CASSEARRGNTIYF. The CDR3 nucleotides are TGTGCCAGCAGTGAAGCGAGAAGGGGAAACACCATATATTTT.

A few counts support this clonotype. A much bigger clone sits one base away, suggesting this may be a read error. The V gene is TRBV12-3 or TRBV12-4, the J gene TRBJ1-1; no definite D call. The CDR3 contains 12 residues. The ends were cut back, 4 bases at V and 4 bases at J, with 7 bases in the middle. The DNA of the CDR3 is TGTGCCAGCAGTTATGGGAGCACTGAAGCTTTCTTT. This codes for CASSYGSTEAFF.

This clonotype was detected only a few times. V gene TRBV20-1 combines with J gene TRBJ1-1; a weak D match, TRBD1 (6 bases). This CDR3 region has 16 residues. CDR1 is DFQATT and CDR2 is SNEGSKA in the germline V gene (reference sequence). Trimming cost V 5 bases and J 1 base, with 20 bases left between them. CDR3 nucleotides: TGCAGTGCTCATCGTCCCGGGACATCGGCGAACACTGAAGCTTTCTTT. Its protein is CSAHRPGTSANTEAFF.

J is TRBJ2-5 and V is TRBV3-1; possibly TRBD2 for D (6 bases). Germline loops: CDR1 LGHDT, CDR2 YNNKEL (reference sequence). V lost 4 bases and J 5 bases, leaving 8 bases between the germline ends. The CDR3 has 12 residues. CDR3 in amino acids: CASSRRVETQYF. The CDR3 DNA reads TGTGCCAGCAGCCGGAGGGTCGAGACCCAGTACTTC.